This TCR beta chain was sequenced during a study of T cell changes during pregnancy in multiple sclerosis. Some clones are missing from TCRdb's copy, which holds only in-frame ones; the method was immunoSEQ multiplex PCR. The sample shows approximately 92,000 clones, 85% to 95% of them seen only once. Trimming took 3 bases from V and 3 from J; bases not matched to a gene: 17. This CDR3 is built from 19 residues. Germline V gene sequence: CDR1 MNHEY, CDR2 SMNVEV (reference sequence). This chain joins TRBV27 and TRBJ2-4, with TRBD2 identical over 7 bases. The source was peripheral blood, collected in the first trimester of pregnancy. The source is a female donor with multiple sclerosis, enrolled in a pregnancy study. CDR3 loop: CASSFMGGLSPFDKNIQYF. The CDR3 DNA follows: TGTGCCAGCAGTTTTATGGGGGGACTATCCCCCTTTGACAAAAACATTCAGTACTTC.